The sequence of this T cell receptor beta chain was determined in a study of T-cell reconstitution after alpha-beta-depleted transplantation in children. V was cut by 7 bases and J by 8 bases, with 27 bases left in between. CDR3 length: 17 amino acids. With respect to this clonotype: What it binds is not known.

Study-wide findings and caveats: Roughly two months post-transplant, alpha-beta T cells reportedly originated from several hundred graft clones that had expanded. At one year after transplant, newly produced T cells mostly accounted for T-cell counts and diversity.

This sample's TCRbeta library carried unique molecular identifier barcodes. TCRdb re-analysed the PCR reads in MiXCR, keeping a single row per CDR3 protein. This sample has under 850,000 distinct CDR3 sequences, with around 13% found just once. The sequence came from a girl aged 2 to 9 with congenital amegakaryocytic thrombocytopenia, due to receive a stem cell transplant. The source material was PBMCs, sampled before TCRalphabeta/CD19-depleted stem cell transplant. The chain is built from TRBV12-3 or TRBV12-4 and TRBJ2-1; D gene uncertain. The CDR3: CASTPGRQNPLSDEQFF. The DNA for the CDR3 is TGTGCCAGCACCCCCGGACGTCAAAACCCTCTAAGCGATGAGCAGTTCTTC.